This T cell receptor (beta chain) was sequenced during a study of blood T cell repertoires in COVID-19. Germline CDR1 is LNHDA and CDR2 is SQIVND (reference sequence). CDR3 length equals 15 residues. J was trimmed by 2 bases and V by 5 bases; bases with no gene match: 7. Authors' methods: Amplification from reference gene primers served as the basis for estimated nucleated cell counts. Produced via immunoSEQ multiplex PCR; TCRdb's table is partial and in-frame only. The V and J calls and the clone size are those of that table, but D and trimming were determined from the DNA. The sample shows 95,000 to 100,000 clones, 70% to 85% of them seen only once.

The TCR comes from a human donor in a cohort sampled during active COVID-19. This chain links TRBV19 with TRBJ2-7; TRBD1 matches at 9 bases. The specimen sequenced was peripheral blood. CDR3 sequence: CASSERQGGTYEQYF. The CDR3 DNA follows: TGTGCCAGTAGTGAACGACAGGGGGGTACCTACGAGCAGTACTTC.